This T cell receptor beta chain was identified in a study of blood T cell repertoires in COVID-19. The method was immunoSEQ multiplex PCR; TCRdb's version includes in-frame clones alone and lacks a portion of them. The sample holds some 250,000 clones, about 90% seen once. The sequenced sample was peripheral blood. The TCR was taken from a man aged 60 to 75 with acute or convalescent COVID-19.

This CDR3 reads CASSLDRSSGNTIYF. The CDR3 DNA sequence: TGTGCCAGCAGTCTGGACAGGAGCTCTGGAAACACCATATATTTT. This chain connects TRBV3-1 (or the pseudogene TRBV3-2) to TRBJ1-3; 7 bases map to TRBD1. V shed 6 bases and J 0 bases; nucleotides not matched to a gene: 5. The CDR3 consists of 15 residues. Germline assignment: CDR1 LGHDT and CDR2 YNNKEL (reference sequence).